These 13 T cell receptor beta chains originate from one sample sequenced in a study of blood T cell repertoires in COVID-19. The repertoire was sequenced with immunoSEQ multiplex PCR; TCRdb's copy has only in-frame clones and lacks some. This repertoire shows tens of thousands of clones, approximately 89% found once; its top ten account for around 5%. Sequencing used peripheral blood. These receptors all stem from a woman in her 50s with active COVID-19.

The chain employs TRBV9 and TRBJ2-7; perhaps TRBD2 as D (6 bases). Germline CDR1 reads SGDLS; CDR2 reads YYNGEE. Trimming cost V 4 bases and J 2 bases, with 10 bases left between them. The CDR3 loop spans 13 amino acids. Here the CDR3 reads CASSSGGPYEQYF. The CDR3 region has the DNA TGTGCCAGCAGCTCCGGAGGGCCCTACGAGCAGTACTTC. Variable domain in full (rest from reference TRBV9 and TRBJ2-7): DSGVTQTPKHLITATGQRVTLRCSPRSGDLSVYWYQQSLDQGLQFLIQYYNGEERAKGNILERFSAQQFPDLHSELNLSSLELGDSALYFCASSSGGPYEQYFGPGTRLTVT.

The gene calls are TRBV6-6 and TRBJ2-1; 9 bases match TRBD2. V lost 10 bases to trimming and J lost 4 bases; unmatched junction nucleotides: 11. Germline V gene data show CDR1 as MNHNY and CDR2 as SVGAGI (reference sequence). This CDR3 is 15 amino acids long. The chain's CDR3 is CATRGLSGGYNEQFF. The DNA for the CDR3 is TGTGCCACCAGGGGTCTTAGCGGGGGTTACAATGAGCAGTTCTTC.

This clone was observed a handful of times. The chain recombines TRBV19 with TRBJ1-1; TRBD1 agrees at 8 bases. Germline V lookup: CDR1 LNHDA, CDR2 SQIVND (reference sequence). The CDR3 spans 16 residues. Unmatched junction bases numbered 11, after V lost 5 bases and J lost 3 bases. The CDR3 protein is CASSAPDRGWDTEAFF. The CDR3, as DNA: TGTGCCAGTAGTGCCCCTGACAGGGGCTGGGACACTGAAGCTTTCTTT.

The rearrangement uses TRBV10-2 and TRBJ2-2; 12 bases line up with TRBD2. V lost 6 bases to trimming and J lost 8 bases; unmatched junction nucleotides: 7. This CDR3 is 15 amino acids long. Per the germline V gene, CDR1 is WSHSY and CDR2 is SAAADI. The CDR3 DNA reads TGCGCCAGCAGACGGCTAGCGGGAGGGGAAGGGGAGCTGTTTTTT. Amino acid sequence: CASRRLAGGEGELFF.

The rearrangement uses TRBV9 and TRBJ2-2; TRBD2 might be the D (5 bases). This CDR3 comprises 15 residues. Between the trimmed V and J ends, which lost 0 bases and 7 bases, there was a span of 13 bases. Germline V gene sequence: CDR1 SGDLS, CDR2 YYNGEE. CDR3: CASSVGSTGSGELFF. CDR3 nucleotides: TGTGCCAGCAGCGTAGGATCTACGGGGAGCGGGGAGCTGTTTTTT. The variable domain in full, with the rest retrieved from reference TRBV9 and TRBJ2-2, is DSGVTQTPKHLITATGQRVTLRCSPRSGDLSVYWYQQSLDQGLQFLIQYYNGEERAKGNILERFSAQQFPDLHSELNLSSLELGDSALYFCASSVGSTGSGELFFGEGSRLTVL.

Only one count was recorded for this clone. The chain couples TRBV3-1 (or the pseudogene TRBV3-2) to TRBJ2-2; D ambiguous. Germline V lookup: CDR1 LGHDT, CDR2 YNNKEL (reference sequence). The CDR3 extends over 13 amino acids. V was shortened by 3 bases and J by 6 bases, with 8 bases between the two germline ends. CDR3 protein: CASSHQSPGELFF. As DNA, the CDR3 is TGTGCCAGCAGCCACCAAAGCCCCGGGGAGCTGTTTTTT.

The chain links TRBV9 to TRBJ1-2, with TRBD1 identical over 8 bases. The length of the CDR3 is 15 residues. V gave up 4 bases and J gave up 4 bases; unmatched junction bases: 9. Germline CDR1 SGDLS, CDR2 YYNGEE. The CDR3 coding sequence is TGTGCCAGCAGCATTCAGGGGGCGCCCCTCTATGGCTACACCTTC. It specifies CASSIQGAPLYGYTF.

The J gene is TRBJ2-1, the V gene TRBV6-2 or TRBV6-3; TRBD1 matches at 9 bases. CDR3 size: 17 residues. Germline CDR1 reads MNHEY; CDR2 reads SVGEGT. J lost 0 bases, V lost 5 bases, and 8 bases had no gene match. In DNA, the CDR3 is TGTGCCAGCAGTGACGCCGGGACAGGGAGCTCCTACAATGAGCAGTTCTTC. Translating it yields CASSDAGTGSSYNEQFF.

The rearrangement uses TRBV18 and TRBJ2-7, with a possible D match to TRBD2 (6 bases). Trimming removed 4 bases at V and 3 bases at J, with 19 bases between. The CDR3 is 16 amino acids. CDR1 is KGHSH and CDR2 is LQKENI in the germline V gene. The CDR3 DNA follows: TGTGCCAGCTCACTTCACGGGACTCCCGTTATCTACGAGCAGTACTTC. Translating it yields CASSLHGTPVIYEQYF.

The CDR3 DNA is TGTGCCAGCAGCTTAGCAGGGGGAGCCGAAGCTTTCTTT. It translates to CASSLAGGAEAFF. The chain joins TRBV7-9 to TRBJ1-1, with D possibly matching TRBD1 (6 bases). V was clipped by 0 bases and J by 8 bases, with 10 bases between them. From germline, CDR1 is SEHNR and CDR2 FQNEAQ (reference sequence). There are 13 residues in the CDR3.

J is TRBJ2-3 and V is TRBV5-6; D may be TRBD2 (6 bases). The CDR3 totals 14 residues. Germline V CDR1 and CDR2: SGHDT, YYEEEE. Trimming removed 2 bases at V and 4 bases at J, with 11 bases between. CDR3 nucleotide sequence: TGTGCCAGCAGCTTTCGGGGGATCGCAGATACGCAGTATTTT. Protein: CASSFRGIADTQYF. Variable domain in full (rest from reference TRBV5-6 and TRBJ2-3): DAGVTQSPTHLIKTRGQQVTLRCSPKSGHDTVSWYQQALGQGPQFIFQYYEEEERQRGNFPDRFSGHQFPNYSSELNVNALLLGDSALYLCASSFRGIADTQYFGPGTRLTVL.

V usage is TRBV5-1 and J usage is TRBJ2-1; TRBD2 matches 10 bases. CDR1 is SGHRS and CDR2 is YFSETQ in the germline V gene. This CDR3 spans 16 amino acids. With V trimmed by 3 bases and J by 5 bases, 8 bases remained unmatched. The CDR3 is CASSSAGTSVDNEQFF. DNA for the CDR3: TGCGCCAGCAGCTCAGCCGGGACTAGCGTCGACAATGAGCAGTTCTTC.

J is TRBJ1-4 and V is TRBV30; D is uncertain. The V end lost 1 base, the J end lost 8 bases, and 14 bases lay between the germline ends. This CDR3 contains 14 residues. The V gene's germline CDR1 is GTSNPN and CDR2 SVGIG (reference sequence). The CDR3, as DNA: TGTGCCTGGAGTGCAGACTCTTTAAAGGAAAAACTGTTTTTT. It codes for CAWSADSLKEKLFF.